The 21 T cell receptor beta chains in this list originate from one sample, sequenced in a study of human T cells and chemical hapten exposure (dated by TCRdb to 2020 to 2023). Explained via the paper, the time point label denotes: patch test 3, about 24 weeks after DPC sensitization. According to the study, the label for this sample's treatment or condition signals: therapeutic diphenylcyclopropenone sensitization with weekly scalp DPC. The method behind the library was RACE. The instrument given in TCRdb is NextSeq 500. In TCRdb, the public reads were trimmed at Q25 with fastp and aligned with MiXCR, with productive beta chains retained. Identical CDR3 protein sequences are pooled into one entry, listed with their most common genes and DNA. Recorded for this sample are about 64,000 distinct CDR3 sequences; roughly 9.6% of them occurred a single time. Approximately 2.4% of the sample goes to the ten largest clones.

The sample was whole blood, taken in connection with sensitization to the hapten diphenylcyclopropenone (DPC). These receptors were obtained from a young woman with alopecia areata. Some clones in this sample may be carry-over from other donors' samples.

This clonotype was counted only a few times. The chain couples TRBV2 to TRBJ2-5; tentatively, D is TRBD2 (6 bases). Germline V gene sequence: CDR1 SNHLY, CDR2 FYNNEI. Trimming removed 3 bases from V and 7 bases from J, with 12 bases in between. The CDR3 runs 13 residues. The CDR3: CASSDGRELTQYF. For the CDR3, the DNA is TGTGCCAGCAGTGACGGTCGGGAGTTGACCCAGTACTTC.

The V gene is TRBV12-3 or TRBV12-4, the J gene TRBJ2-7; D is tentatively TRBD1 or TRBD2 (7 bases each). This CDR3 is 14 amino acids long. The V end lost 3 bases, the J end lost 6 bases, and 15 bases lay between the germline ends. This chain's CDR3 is CASSFTGEGGEQYF. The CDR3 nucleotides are TGTGCCAGCAGTTTCACAGGGGAGGGTGGCGAGCAGTACTTC.

The CDR3, as DNA: TGTGCCAGCAGTTTGGGGAGATGGGAGACCCAGTACTTC. Protein sequence: CASSLGRWETQYF. The rearrangement uses TRBV28 and TRBJ2-5, with D perhaps matching TRBD2 (5 bases). From germline, CDR1 is MDHEN and CDR2 SYDVKM. Trimming pared 3 bases from V and 5 bases from J, leaving 10 bases between. CDR3 length: 13 amino acids.

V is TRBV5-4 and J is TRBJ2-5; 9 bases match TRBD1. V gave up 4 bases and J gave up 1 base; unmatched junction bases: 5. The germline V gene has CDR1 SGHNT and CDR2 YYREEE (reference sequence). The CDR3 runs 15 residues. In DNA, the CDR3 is TGTGCCAGCAGCGGATTGACAGGGGGCCAAGAGACCCAGTACTTC. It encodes CASSGLTGGQETQYF.

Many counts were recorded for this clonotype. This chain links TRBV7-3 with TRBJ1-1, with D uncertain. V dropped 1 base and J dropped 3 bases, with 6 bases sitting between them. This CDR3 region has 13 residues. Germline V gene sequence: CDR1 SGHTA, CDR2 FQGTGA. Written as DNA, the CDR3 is TGTGCCAGCAGCTTAAGCAGAGACACTGAAGCTTTCTTT. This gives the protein CASSLSRDTEAFF.

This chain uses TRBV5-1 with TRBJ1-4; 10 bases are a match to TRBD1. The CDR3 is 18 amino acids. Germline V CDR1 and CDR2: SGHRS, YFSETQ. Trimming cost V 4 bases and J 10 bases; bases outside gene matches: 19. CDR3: CASSMDPGQGLSSGKLFF. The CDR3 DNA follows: TGCGCCAGCAGCATGGATCCGGGACAGGGGCTTTCATCAGGAAAACTGTTTTTT.

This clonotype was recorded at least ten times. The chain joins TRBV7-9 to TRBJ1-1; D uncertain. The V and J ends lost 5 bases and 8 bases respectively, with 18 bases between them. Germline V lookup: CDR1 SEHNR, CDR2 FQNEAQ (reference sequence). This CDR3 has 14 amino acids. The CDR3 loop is CASSPQSGLSEAFF. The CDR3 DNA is TGTGCCAGCAGCCCCCAGAGCGGGTTGTCGGAAGCTTTCTTT.

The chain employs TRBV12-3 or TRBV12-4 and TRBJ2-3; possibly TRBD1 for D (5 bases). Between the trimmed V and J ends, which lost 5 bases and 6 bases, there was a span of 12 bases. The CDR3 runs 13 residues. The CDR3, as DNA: TGTGCCAGCAGTCTACAGGAGACGGATACGCAGTATTTT. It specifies CASSLQETDTQYF.

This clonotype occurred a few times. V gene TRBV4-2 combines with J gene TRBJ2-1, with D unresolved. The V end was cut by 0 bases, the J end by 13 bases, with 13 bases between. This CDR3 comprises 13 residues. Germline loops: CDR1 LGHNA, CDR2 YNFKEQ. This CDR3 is CASSQDLMAIQFF. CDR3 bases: TGTGCCAGCAGCCAAGATTTAATGGCTATTCAGTTCTTC.

CDR3 sequence: CASSSRQGRNQPQHF. CDR3 coding DNA: TGTGCCAGCAGTAGCCGTCAGGGACGCAATCAGCCCCAGCATTTT. The chain carries TRBV6-6 and TRBJ1-5; D might be TRBD1 (5 bases). Germline CDR1 reads MNHNY; CDR2 reads SVGAGI (reference sequence). V was pared by 5 bases and J by 2 bases, with 13 bases between. CDR3 length: 15 residues.

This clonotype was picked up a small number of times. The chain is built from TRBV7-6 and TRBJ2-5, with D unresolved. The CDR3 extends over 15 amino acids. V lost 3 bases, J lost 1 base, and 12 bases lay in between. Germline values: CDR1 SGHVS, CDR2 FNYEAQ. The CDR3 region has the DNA TGTGCCAGCAGCTTCAATCCCCGCAGCCAAGAGACCCAGTACTTC. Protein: CASSFNPRSQETQYF.

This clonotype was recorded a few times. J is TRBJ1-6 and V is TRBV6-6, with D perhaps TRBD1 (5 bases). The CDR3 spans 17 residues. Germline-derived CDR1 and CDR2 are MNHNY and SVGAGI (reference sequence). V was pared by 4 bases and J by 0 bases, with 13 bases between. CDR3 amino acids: CASSSESGSSYNSPLHF. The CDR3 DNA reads TGTGCCAGCAGTTCCGAATCAGGGAGCTCCTATAATTCACCCCTCCACTTT.

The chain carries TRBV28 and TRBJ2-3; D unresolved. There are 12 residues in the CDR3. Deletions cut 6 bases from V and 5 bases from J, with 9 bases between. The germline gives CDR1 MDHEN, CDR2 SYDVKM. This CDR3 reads CASRPSKDTQYF. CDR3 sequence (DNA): TGTGCCAGCAGACCCTCGAAAGATACGCAGTATTTT.

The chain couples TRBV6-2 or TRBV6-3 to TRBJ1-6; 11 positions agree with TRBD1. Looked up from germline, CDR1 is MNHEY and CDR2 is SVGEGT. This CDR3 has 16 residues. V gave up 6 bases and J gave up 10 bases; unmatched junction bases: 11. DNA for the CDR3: TGTGCCAGCAGAACCCCGGGACAGGGGGTCACATCACCCCTCCACTTT. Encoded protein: CASRTPGQGVTSPLHF.

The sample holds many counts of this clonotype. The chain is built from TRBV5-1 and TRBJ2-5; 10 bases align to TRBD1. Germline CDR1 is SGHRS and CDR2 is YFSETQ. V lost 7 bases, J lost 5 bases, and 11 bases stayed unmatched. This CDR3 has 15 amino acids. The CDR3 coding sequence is TGCGCCAGCGGACCTGGACAGGGGGGCCAGGAGACCCAGTACTTC. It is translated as CASGPGQGGQETQYF.

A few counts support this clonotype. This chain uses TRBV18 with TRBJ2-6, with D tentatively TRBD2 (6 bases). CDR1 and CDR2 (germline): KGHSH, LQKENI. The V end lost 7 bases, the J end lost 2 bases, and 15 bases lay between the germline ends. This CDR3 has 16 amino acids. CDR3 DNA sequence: TGTGCCAGCTTACCGAATGGCGGGGCTGGGGCCAACGTCCTGACTTTC. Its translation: CASLPNGGAGANVLTF.

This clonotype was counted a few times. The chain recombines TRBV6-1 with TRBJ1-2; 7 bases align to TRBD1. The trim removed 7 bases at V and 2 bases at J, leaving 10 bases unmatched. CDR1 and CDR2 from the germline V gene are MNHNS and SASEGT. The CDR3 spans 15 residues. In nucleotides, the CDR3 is TGTGCCAGCACCACACTGGAGACAGGGAACTATGGCTACACCTTC. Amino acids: CASTTLETGNYGYTF.

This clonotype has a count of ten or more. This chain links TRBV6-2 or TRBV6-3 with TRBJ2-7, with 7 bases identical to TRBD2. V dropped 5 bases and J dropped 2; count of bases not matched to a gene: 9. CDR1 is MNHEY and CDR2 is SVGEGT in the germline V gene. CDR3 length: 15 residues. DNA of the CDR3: TGTGCCAGCAGTCCTCGGGACTACGACACCTACGAGCAGTACTTC. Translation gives CASSPRDYDTYEQYF.

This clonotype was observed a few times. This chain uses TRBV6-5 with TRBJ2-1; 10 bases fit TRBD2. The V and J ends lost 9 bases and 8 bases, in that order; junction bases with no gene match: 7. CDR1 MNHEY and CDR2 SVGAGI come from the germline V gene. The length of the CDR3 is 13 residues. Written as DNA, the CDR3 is TGTGCCAGTCGTCTAGCGGGAGTCGATGAGCAGTTCTTC. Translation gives CASRLAGVDEQFF.

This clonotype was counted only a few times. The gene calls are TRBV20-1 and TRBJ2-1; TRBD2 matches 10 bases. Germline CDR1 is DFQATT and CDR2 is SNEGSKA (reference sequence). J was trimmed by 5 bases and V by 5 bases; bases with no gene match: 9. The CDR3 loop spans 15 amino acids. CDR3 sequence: CSALGLAAFHNEQFF. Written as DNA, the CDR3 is TGCAGTGCTCTTGGACTAGCGGCATTCCACAATGAGCAGTTCTTC.

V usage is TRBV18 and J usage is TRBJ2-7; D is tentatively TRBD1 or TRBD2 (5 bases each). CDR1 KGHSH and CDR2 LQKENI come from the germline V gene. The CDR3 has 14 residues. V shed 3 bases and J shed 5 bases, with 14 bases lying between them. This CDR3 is CASSPRDRSHEQYF. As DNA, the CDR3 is TGTGCCAGCTCACCCCGGGACCGGAGCCACGAGCAGTACTTC.